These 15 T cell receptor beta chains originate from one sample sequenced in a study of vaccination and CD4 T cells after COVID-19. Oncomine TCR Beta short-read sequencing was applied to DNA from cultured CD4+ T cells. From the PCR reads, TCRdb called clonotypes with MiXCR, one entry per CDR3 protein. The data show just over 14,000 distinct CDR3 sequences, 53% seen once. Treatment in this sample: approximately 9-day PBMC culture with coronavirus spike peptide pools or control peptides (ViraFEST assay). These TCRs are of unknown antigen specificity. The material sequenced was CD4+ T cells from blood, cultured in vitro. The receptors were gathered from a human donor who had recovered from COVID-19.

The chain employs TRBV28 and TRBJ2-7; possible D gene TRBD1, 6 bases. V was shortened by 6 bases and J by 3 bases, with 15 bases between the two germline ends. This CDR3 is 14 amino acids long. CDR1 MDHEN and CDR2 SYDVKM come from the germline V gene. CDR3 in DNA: TGTGCCAGCAGCTACAGGGTCGGGCTCTACGAGCAGTACTTC. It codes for CASSYRVGLYEQYF.

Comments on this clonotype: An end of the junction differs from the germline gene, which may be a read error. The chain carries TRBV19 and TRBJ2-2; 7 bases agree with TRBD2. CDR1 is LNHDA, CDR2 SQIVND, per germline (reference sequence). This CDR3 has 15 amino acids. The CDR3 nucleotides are TGTGCCAGCAGTATTGGGAGGGCCGACACCGGGGAGCTGTTTTTT. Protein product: CASSIGRADTGELFF.

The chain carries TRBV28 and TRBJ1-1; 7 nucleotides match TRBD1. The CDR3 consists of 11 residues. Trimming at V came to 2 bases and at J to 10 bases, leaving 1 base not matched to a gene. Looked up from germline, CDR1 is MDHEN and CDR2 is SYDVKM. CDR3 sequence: CASSLDRVAFF. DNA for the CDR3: TGTGCCAGCAGTTTAGACAGGGTAGCTTTCTTT.

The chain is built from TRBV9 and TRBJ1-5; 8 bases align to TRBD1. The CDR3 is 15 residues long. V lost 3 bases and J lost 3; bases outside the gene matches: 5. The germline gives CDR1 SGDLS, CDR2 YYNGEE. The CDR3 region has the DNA TGTGCCAGCAGCGACGGGACAGGTCACAATCAGCCCCAGCATTTT. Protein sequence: CASSDGTGHNQPQHF.

The CDR3 coding sequence is TGTGCCAGCAGTGAGGAGCGGACGGGCTATGGCTACACCTTC. Encoded protein: CASSEERTGYGYTF. This chain uses TRBV2 with TRBJ1-2; D is undetermined. The CDR3 loop spans 14 amino acids. Trimming removed 3 bases at V and 4 bases at J, with 12 bases between. Germline assignment: CDR1 SNHLY and CDR2 FYNNEI.

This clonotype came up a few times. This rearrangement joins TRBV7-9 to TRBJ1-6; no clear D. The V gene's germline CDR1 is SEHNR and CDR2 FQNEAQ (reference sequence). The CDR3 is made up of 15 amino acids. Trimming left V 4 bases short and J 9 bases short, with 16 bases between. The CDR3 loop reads CASSSPPGRGSPLHF. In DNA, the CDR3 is TGTGCCAGCAGCTCCCCCCCGGGGAGAGGTTCACCCCTCCACTTT.

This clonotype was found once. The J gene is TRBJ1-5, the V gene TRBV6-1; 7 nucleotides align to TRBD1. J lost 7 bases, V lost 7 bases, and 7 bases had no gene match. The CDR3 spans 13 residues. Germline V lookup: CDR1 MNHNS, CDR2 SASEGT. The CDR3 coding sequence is TGTGCCAGCACCCTGCAGGGGGGGCAGCCCCAGCATTTT. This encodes CASTLQGGQPQHF.

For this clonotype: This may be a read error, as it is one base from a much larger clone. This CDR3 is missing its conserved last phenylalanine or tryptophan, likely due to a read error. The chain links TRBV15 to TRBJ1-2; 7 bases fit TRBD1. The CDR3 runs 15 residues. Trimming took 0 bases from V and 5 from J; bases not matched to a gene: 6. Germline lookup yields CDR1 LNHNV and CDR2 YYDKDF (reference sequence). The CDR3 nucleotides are TGTGCCACCAGCAGAGAAACCGGGACAGTTTATGGCTACACCCTC. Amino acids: CATSRETGTVYGYTL.

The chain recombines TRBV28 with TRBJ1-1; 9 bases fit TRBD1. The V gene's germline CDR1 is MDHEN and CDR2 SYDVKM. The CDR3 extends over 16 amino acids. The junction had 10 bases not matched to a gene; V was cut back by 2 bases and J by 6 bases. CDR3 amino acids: CASSLVVKTGGSEAFF. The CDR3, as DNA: TGTGCCAGCAGTTTAGTGGTGAAGACAGGGGGTTCTGAAGCTTTCTTT.

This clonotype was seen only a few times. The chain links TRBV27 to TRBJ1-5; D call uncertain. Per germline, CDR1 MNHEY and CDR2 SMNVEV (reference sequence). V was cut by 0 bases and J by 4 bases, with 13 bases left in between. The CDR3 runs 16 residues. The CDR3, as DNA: TGTGCCAGCAGTTTATCGGGTGCGGGGAAAAATCAGCCCCAGCATTTT. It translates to CASSLSGAGKNQPQHF.

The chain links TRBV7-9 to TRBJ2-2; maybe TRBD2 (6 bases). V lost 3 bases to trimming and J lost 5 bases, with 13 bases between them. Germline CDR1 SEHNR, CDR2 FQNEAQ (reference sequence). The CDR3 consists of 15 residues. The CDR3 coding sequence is TGTGCCAGCAGCTTGGGACTCCCTTTGACCGGGGAGCTGTTTTTT. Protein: CASSLGLPLTGELFF.

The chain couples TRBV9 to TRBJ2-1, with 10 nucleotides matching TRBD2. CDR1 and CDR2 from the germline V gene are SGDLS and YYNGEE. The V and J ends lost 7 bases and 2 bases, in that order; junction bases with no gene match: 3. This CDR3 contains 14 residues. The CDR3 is CASSGLATYNEQFF. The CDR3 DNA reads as TGTGCCAGCTCGGGACTAGCGACCTACAATGAGCAGTTCTTC.

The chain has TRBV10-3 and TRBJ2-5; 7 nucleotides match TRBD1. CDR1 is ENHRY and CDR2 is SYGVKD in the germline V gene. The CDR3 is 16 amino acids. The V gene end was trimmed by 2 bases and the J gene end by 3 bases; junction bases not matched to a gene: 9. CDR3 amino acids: CAISEARDRAEETQYF. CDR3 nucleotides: TGTGCCATCAGTGAGGCAAGAGACAGGGCCGAAGAGACCCAGTACTTC.

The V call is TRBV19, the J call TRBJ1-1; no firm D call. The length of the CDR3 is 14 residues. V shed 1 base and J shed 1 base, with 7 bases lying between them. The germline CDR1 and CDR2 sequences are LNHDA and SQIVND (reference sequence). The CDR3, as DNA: TGTGCCAGTAGTATAGTTTGGCGGAACACTGAAGCTTTCTTT. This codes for CASSIVWRNTEAFF.

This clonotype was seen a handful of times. DNA for the CDR3: TGTGCCAGCACAGTGACAGATAAAGCTTTCTTT. Amino acids: CASTVTDKAFF. The chain links TRBV12-3 or TRBV12-4 to TRBJ1-1; D is possibly TRBD1 (5 bases). V was trimmed by 7 bases and J by 9 bases, leaving 12 bases between them. This CDR3 comprises 11 residues.